Below, 30 T cell receptor beta chains from the same sample are listed, as sequenced in a study of blood T cell repertoires in COVID-19. Some clones are missing from TCRdb's copy, which holds only in-frame ones; the method was immunoSEQ multiplex PCR. The table shows hundreds of thousands of clones, with approximately 84% occurring only once. The sequencing input was PBMCs or T cells enriched from blood (not recorded which). The source of these receptors is a woman aged 25 to 39 who had recovered from COVID-19.

V usage is TRBV3-1 (or the pseudogene TRBV3-2) and J usage is TRBJ2-2, with unresolved D. V was cut by 4 bases and J by 7 bases, with 10 bases left in between. Per the germline V gene, CDR1 is LGHDT and CDR2 is YNNKEL (reference sequence). The CDR3 has 13 amino acids. The CDR3 protein is CASSLPPRGELFF. CDR3 bases: TGTGCCAGCAGCCTCCCCCCCCGCGGGGAGCTGTTTTTT.

In its sample, this clone was seen once. The V call is TRBV18, the J call TRBJ1-1; 7 nucleotides agree with TRBD1. The V and J ends lost 3 bases and 0 bases, in that order; junction bases with no gene match: 4. Germline V gene data show CDR1 as KGHSH and CDR2 as LQKENI. The CDR3 consists of 15 residues. The CDR3 loop is CASSPFGQVNTEAFF. As DNA, the CDR3 is TGTGCCAGCTCACCCTTTGGACAGGTGAACACTGAAGCTTTCTTT.

The chain links TRBV10-3 to TRBJ2-7; the match to TRBD1 covers 7 bases. CDR1 and CDR2 from the germline V gene are ENHRY and SYGVKD. With 7 bases clipped from V and 3 bases from J, the junction kept 6 bases outside the gene matches. This CDR3 contains 13 residues. Here the CDR3 DNA reads TGTGCCATCACGGGACAGTTACACTACGAGCAGTACTTC. This codes for CAITGQLHYEQYF.

There are a few counts of this clone. The chain has TRBV10-3 and TRBJ1-5, with a possible D match to TRBD1 (6 bases). The CDR3 has 12 residues. V lost 5 bases to trimming and J lost 5 bases, with 7 bases between them. Germline V gene sequence: CDR1 ENHRY, CDR2 SYGVKD. CDR3 residues: CAISSGDQPQHF. DNA for the CDR3: TGTGCCATCAGTTCAGGGGATCAGCCCCAGCATTTT.

V usage is TRBV19 and J usage is TRBJ2-1; D is ambiguous. Germline CDR1 and CDR2: LNHDA and SQIVND (reference sequence). This CDR3 is 15 amino acids long. Deletions cut 1 base from V and 4 bases from J, with 11 bases between. The CDR3 sequence is CASSIVAGHYNEQFF. CDR3 coding DNA: TGTGCCAGTAGTATAGTGGCAGGCCATTACAATGAGCAGTTCTTC.

With regard to this clone: Other DNA sequences from this sample encode an identical CDR3 as well. The chain couples TRBV5-1 to TRBJ1-4; no definite D call. The CDR3 is made up of 15 amino acids. V was clipped by 0 bases and J by 1 base, with 7 bases between them. Germline V gene lookup returns CDR1 SGHRS and CDR2 YFSETQ. Here the CDR3 DNA reads TGCGCCAGCAGCTTGGAGGGAGTAACTAATGAAAAACTGTTTTTT. This gives the protein CASSLEGVTNEKLFF.

The count of this clone is one. This rearrangement joins TRBV2 to TRBJ1-2; 9 nucleotides match TRBD1. Germline CDR1 and CDR2: SNHLY and FYNNEI. The V segment lost 5 bases and the J segment 7 bases; nucleotides outside the gene matches: 8. The CDR3 loop spans 14 amino acids. The CDR3 DNA reads TGTGCCAGCAGTAACACCGGGACAGGGTCTGGCTACACCTTC. It is translated as CASSNTGTGSGYTF.

The chain combines TRBV5-5 with TRBJ2-5, with 12 positions matching TRBD2. V gave up 3 bases and J gave up 4 bases; unmatched junction bases: 1. The CDR3 contains 14 residues. Germline V CDR1 and CDR2: SGHKS, YYEKEE (reference sequence). CDR3 protein: CASSSTSGGETQYF. CDR3 nucleotide sequence: TGTGCCAGCAGCTCGACTAGCGGGGGAGAGACCCAGTACTTC.

J is TRBJ1-4 and V is TRBV28, with 10 bases aligning to TRBD1. CDR1 is MDHEN, CDR2 SYDVKM, per germline. The length of the CDR3 is 14 residues. V shed 6 bases and J 5 bases; nucleotides not matched to a gene: 3. The CDR3 is CASSMTGGNEKLFF. DNA of the CDR3: TGTGCCAGCAGCATGACAGGGGGCAATGAAAAACTGTTTTTT. Filled out from reference TRBV28 and TRBJ1-4, the complete variable domain reads DVKVTQSSRYLVKRTGEKVFLECVQDMDHENMFWYRQDPGLGLRLIYFSYDVKMKEKGDIPEGYSVSREKKERFSLILESASTNQTSMYLCASSMTGGNEKLFFGSGTQLSVL.

This clone was seen only a few times. The chain is built from TRBV2 and TRBJ1-2; TRBD1 is a possible D gene (5 bases). V lost 0 bases and J lost 5, with 10 bases in between. Germline loops: CDR1 SNHLY, CDR2 FYNNEI. The length of the CDR3 is 14 residues. The CDR3 DNA follows: TGTGCCAGCAGTGAAGCAGCGACAGCTTATGGCTACACCTTC. The encoded protein is CASSEAATAYGYTF.

The chain joins TRBV5-1 to TRBJ2-2; TRBD1 matches at 9 bases. Germline values: CDR1 SGHRS, CDR2 YFSETQ. The CDR3 has 16 amino acids. Trimming removed 1 base from V and 5 bases from J; junction bases left unmatched: 6. For the CDR3, the DNA is TGCGCCAGCAGCTTGCCCGAGACAGGGGGAACCGGGGAGCTGTTTTTT. It translates to CASSLPETGGTGELFF.

The CDR3 DNA sequence: TGCGCCAGCAGCTTGGATATAAACTATGGCTACACCTTC. Translated, it gives CASSLDINYGYTF. The rearrangement joins TRBV5-1 to TRBJ1-2; unclear D gene. Trimming left V 0 bases short and J 2 bases short, with 5 bases between. The germline CDR1 and CDR2 sequences are SGHRS and YFSETQ. The CDR3 contains 13 residues. Full variable domain (rest looked up from reference TRBV5-1 and TRBJ1-2): KAGVTQTPRYLIKTRGQQVTLSCSPISGHRSVSWYQQTPGQGLQFLFEYFSETQRNKGNFPGRFSGRQFSNSRSEMNVSTLELGDSALYLCASSLDINYGYTFGSGTRLTVV.

With regard to this clone: The junction shows a germline mismatch at one end, possibly a read error. The V and J genes are TRBV29-1 and TRBJ2-1; the match to TRBD2 covers 11 bases. The CDR3 extends over 15 amino acids. Germline assignment: CDR1 SQVTM and CDR2 ANQGSEA. The chain's CDR3 is CGVRGLADSYNEQFF. Written as DNA, the CDR3 is TGCGGCGTTCGGGGACTAGCGGACTCCTACAATGAGCAGTTCTTC.

The rearrangement uses TRBV7-2 and TRBJ1-3, with unresolved D. Germline loops: CDR1 SGHTA, CDR2 FQGNSA. Trimming removed 1 base at V and 0 bases at J, with 7 bases between. There are 15 residues in the CDR3. CDR3 nucleotide sequence: TGTGCCAGCAGCTTAGTGGGCAGCTCTGGAAACACCATATATTTT. As protein: CASSLVGSSGNTIYF.

The chain carries TRBV5-8 and TRBJ1-4; 7 nucleotides match TRBD1. This CDR3 comprises 15 residues. Trimming at V came to 4 bases and at J to 3 bases, leaving 6 bases not matched to a gene. The germline gives CDR1 SGHTS, CDR2 YDEGEE. The CDR3 loop is CASSRTGASNEKLFF. The DNA for the CDR3 is TGTGCCAGCAGCCGTACAGGGGCCTCTAATGAAAAACTGTTTTTT.

This chain links TRBV12-3 or TRBV12-4 with TRBJ2-5, with D perhaps TRBD2 (5 bases). This CDR3 region has 13 residues. V was shortened by 7 bases and J by 3 bases, with 12 bases between the two germline ends. CDR3 coding DNA: TGTGCCAGCACTCTCGGGGTGAAAGAGACCCAGTACTTC. Protein sequence: CASTLGVKETQYF.

This clone was picked up many times. This sequence joins TRBV4-1 and TRBJ2-2, with 11 bases aligning to TRBD2. With 1 base clipped from V and 1 base from J, the junction kept 5 bases outside the gene matches. The germline CDR1 and CDR2 sequences are MGHRA and YSYEKL. CDR3 length: 18 amino acids. Written as DNA, the CDR3 is TGCGCCAGCAGCCAAGTTGGACTAGCGGGCTTGAACACCGGGGAGCTGTTTTTT. Protein sequence: CASSQVGLAGLNTGELFF.

Details on this clone: The sample holds other DNA sequences that translate to the same CDR3. The chain joins TRBV7-2 to TRBJ1-2, with 9 positions matching TRBD1. CDR3 length: 13 amino acids. Germline-derived CDR1 and CDR2 are SGHTA and FQGNSA. The junction had 5 bases not matched to a gene; V was cut back by 4 bases and J by 8 bases. The CDR3 bases are TGTGCCAGCAGCTCTCGGACAGGGGACGGCTACACCTTC. Amino acids: CASSSRTGDGYTF.

This clone was observed a single time. V usage is TRBV5-1 and J usage is TRBJ2-1, with 8 bases aligning to TRBD1. With 6 bases clipped from V and 8 bases from J, the junction kept 7 bases outside the gene matches. The germline V gene has CDR1 SGHRS and CDR2 YFSETQ. There are 13 residues in the CDR3. The CDR3 region has the DNA TGCGCCAGCATGACAGGGGTTGCCGATGAGCAGTTCTTC. It yields the protein CASMTGVADEQFF.

The chain combines TRBV4-1 with TRBJ2-7; D uncertain. Trimming removed 1 base from V and 0 bases from J, with 10 bases in between. CDR3 size: 15 residues. Germline CDR1 reads MGHRA; CDR2 reads YSYEKL. The CDR3 DNA follows: TGCGCCAGCAGCCAAGTAGTGGGCCCCTCCTACGAGCAGTACTTC. Encoded protein: CASSQVVGPSYEQYF.

This clone was recorded a few times. The chain recombines TRBV7-2 with TRBJ1-1, with D unclear. CDR1 and CDR2 (germline): SGHTA, FQGNSA. This CDR3 comprises 13 residues. Deletions cut 7 bases from V and 1 base from J, with 10 bases between. CDR3 region: CASTLIANTEAFF. The CDR3 DNA reads TGTGCCAGCACCCTAATAGCGAACACTGAAGCTTTCTTT.

The rearrangement uses TRBV2 and TRBJ1-2, with TRBD1 as a possible D gene (6 bases). V was trimmed by 7 bases and J by 10 bases, leaving 19 bases between them. Looked up from germline, CDR1 is SNHLY and CDR2 is FYNNEI. The CDR3 loop spans 13 amino acids. The CDR3 nucleotides read TGTGCCAGCACCCCAAGGGGGTCGGGTGACTACACCTTC. This codes for CASTPRGSGDYTF.

For this clone: A clone one base away is much larger, so this may be a read error. The chain links TRBV9 to TRBJ1-1, with D maybe TRBD1 (6 bases). This CDR3 has 13 residues. Trimming took 4 bases from V and 3 from J, leaving 10 bases between them. Looked up from germline, CDR1 is SGDLS and CDR2 is YYNGEE. The CDR3 sequence is CASSIGQYTEAFF. DNA of the CDR3: TGTGCCAGCAGCATAGGACAGTACACTGAAGCTTTCTTT. Full variable domain (missing parts from reference TRBV9 and TRBJ1-1): DSGVTQTPKHLITATGQRVTLRCSPRSGDLSVYWYQQSLDQGLQFLIQYYNGEERAKGNILERFSAQQFPDLHSELNLSSLELGDSALYFCASSIGQYTEAFFGQGTRLTVV.

J is TRBJ2-3 and V is TRBV6-1, with TRBD2 matching over 9 bases. This CDR3 contains 16 residues. Germline CDR1 reads MNHNS; CDR2 reads SASEGT. J lost 4 bases, V lost 2 bases, and 7 bases had no gene match. CDR3 sequence: CASSEQGGGAPDTQYF. The CDR3 DNA is TGTGCCAGCAGTGAACAAGGCGGGGGGGCGCCAGATACGCAGTATTTT.

J is TRBJ2-1 and V is TRBV11-2; the D is unclear. Trimming took 5 bases from V and 5 from J, leaving 16 bases between them. The germline V gene encodes CDR1 SGHAT and CDR2 FQNNGV. CDR3 size: 15 residues. Here the CDR3 DNA reads TGTGCCAGCAGCCACCGTTTTTACTCAAACAATGAGCAGTTCTTC. Its translation is CASSHRFYSNNEQFF. The whole variable domain, filled in from reference TRBV11-2 and TRBJ2-1, reads EAGVAQSPRYKIIEKRQSVAFWCNPISGHATLYWYQQILGQGPKLLIQFQNNGVVDDSQLPKDRFSAERLKGVDSTLKIQPAKLEDSAVYLCASSHRFYSNNEQFFGPGTRLTVL.

This chain joins TRBV5-1 and TRBJ2-3; D is possibly TRBD2 (6 bases). V lost 4 bases and J 5 bases, leaving 8 bases between the germline ends. Germline CDR1 SGHRS, CDR2 YFSETQ. This CDR3 has 12 residues. CDR3 nucleotide sequence: TGCGCCAGCAGCGTCGGGGGAGATACGCAGTATTTT. It translates to CASSVGGDTQYF.

The rearrangement links TRBV10-3 to TRBJ1-3, with D unresolved. Trimming pared 3 bases from V and 0 bases from J, leaving 6 bases between. This CDR3 comprises 14 residues. Germline V lookup: CDR1 ENHRY, CDR2 SYGVKD. The CDR3 protein is CAISDSLSGNTIYF. CDR3 coding DNA: TGTGCCATCAGTGACAGTCTCTCTGGAAACACCATATATTTT.

The chain has TRBV3-1 (or the pseudogene TRBV3-2) and TRBJ2-2; a possible D gene is TRBD1 (6 bases). Between the trimmed V and J ends, which lost 0 bases and 8 bases, there was a span of 19 bases. The germline gives CDR1 LGHDT, CDR2 YNNKEL (reference sequence). CDR3 length: 17 residues. CDR3 loop: CASSQEGGRTGLGELFF. CDR3 nucleotide sequence: TGTGCCAGCAGCCAAGAAGGGGGACGGACCGGATTAGGGGAGCTGTTTTTT.

The CDR3 here is CASTPRLADTQYF. The CDR3 region has the DNA TGTGCCAGCACCCCCCGACTAGCAGATACGCAGTATTTT. The J gene is TRBJ2-3, the V gene TRBV12-3 or TRBV12-4; TRBD2 is a possible D gene (6 bases). The CDR3 runs to 13 residues. The V gene lost 7 bases and the J gene lost 4 bases, with 12 bases spanning the gap.

This chain uses TRBV7-9 with TRBJ2-7; TRBD1 matches 9 bases. The CDR3 is made up of 14 amino acids. J lost 4 bases, V lost 3 bases, and 4 bases had no gene match. CDR1 and CDR2 (germline): SEHNR, FQNEAQ (reference sequence). As DNA, the CDR3 is TGTGCCAGCAGCTTTACAGGGGGCTCGTACGAGCAGTACTTC. It translates to CASSFTGGSYEQYF.